The source of this T cell receptor (beta chain) is a study of CD8+ T cells in alopecia areata. Study-wide context: A 6-month off-drug phase came after tofacitinib, which had lasted 6 to 18 months. Whole-study findings and limits: In lesional scalp, particularly from alopecia totalis/universalis, clonality was higher than in normal scalp.

This clone came up a few times. Its antigen is still unknown. Collection of lesional scalp punch biopsies and peripheral blood was performed in alopecia areata patients. Sorting of PBMCs yielded the CD4+ and CD8+ T cells. Isolated RNA was reverse transcribed into cDNA used as the sequencing template. Method: immunoSEQ multiplex PCR; TCRdb's copy keeps in-frame clones and lacks some. The sample includes around 250,000 clones, roughly 69% seen only once; the top ten take approximately 1.2%. V was pared by 5 bases and J by 5 bases, with 15 bases between. This CDR3 has 14 amino acids. The germline CDR1 and CDR2 sequences are SGHVS and FNYEAQ.

The sequence was collected from a human donor with alopecia areata. The sequencing used CD4+ T cells sorted from blood, collected at week 0. V is TRBV7-6 and J is TRBJ2-5; D remains ambiguous. The CDR3 reads CASSDPGSPETQYF. The CDR3 DNA reads as TGTGCCAGCAGCGATCCCGGGTCCCCGGAGACCCAGTACTTC.